This TCR beta chain was profiled in a study of OX40 agonist ivuxolimab in advanced cancers. Across the study: One hepatocellular carcinoma and a couple of cutaneous melanoma patients partially responded. Study results and caveats: Relative to CD4+ cells, CD8+ T cells on average had more expanded clones.

This clone was recorded only once. Its antigen is unknown. The assay was immunoSEQ multiplex PCR, and TCRdb's table has in-frame clones only and misses some. Here the sample spans 65,000 to 75,000 clones, around 83% being singletons. CDR3 size: 12 residues. Trimming removed 6 bases from V and 7 bases from J, with 10 bases in between. Germline V CDR1 and CDR2: SGHAT, FQNNGV. The chain has TRBV11-2 and TRBJ2-1; maybe TRBD2 (6 bases). This TCR was sampled from an adult with an advanced solid tumor such as melanoma, head and neck, liver or kidney cancer. This specimen was CD4+ or CD8+ T cells sorted from blood, taken in a trial of the OX40 agonist ivuxolimab. CDR3 nucleotides: TGTGCCAGCAGTCTAAGCGGGAATGAGCAGTTCTTC. Its protein product is CASSLSGNEQFF.